The source of this TCR beta chain is a study of T cells after yellow fever vaccination. This clonotype was counted only a few times. Using its own MiXCR run on the 5' RACE reads, TCRdb lists one record per CDR3 protein. This repertoire shows over 150,000 distinct CDR3 sequences, 5.5% to 7.5% found once; its top ten account for less than 3.5%. This receptor was taken from a man aged 18 to 29 who received the YFV17D yellow fever vaccine. Source: CD4+ T cells sorted from PBMCs, taken on the day of the first yellow fever vaccination.

Here the CDR3 DNA reads TGTGCCAGCAGCCCCCAGCTGTTCAGGGGGGAGACCCAGTACTTC. This encodes CASSPQLFRGETQYF. The rearrangement uses TRBV7-2 and TRBJ2-5; 7 bases are shared with TRBD1. The germline V gene has CDR1 SGHTA and CDR2 FQGNSA. The CDR3 contains 15 residues. J lost 5 bases, V lost 5 bases, and 11 bases had no gene match.